Below are 16 T cell receptor beta chains sequenced from a single sample in a study of T-cell memory formation after mild COVID-19. TCRdb reprocessed the 5' RACE reads via MiXCR and lists one record per CDR3 protein. The repertoire consists of 150,000 or so distinct CDR3 sequences, with roughly 28% occurring once and the leading ten covering about 11%. The sequenced sample was PBMCs or a T cell subset sorted from them (not recorded which). The receptors come from an adult woman who had mild COVID-19 (a few samples of this study predate the infection). Cell type and time point are not known.

This clonotype was counted a few times. The J gene is TRBJ2-2, the V gene TRBV29-1; tentatively, D is TRBD1 (5 bases). The CDR3 is 13 amino acids. Per the germline V gene, CDR1 is SQVTM and CDR2 is ANQGSEA. Between the trimmed V and J ends, which lost 4 bases and 0 bases, there was a span of 6 bases. This chain's CDR3 is CSVGQPNTGELFF. For the CDR3, the DNA is TGCAGCGTTGGACAGCCGAACACCGGGGAGCTGTTTTTT.

This rearrangement joins TRBV9 to TRBJ2-1; weak D call: TRBD1 (5 bases). Germline V gives CDR1 SGDLS, CDR2 YYNGEE. Between the trimmed V and J ends, which lost 7 bases and 5 bases, there was a span of 13 bases. CDR3 length: 13 amino acids. As DNA, the CDR3 is TGTGCCAGCGGACAATCGTGGAACAATGAGCAGTTCTTC. It is translated as CASGQSWNNEQFF.

The chain recombines TRBV15 with TRBJ2-7; 8 nucleotides line up with TRBD2. In germline, CDR1 is LNHNV, CDR2 YYDKDF (reference sequence). V gave up 0 bases and J gave up 2 bases; unmatched junction bases: 9. The CDR3 loop spans 17 amino acids. The CDR3 DNA is TGTGCCACCAGCAGAGATGGAAGCGGGAGATGGCCCTACGAGCAGTACTTC. Protein product: CATSRDGSGRWPYEQYF.

This sequence joins TRBV19 and TRBJ1-5; D gene unclear. This CDR3 is built from 14 residues. Trimming shortened V by 6 bases and J by 0 bases, and 9 bases separated the two germline ends. Germline V gives CDR1 LNHDA, CDR2 SQIVND (reference sequence). For the CDR3, the DNA is TGTGCCAGTAGCTCCCCGTATAGCAATCAGCCCCAGCATTTT. Protein sequence: CASSSPYSNQPQHF.

This clonotype was observed a handful of times. The rearrangement joins TRBV20-1 to TRBJ2-1; D might be TRBD1 (5 bases). Germline-derived CDR1 and CDR2 are DFQATT and SNEGSKA (reference sequence). This CDR3 contains 11 residues. The ends were cut back, 6 bases at V and 6 bases at J, with 9 bases in the middle. This chain's CDR3 is CSAQGLNEQFF. CDR3 DNA sequence: TGCAGTGCCCAGGGTCTCAATGAGCAGTTCTTC.

The chain carries TRBV5-4 and TRBJ2-5; D is possibly TRBD1 (6 bases). V gave up 6 bases and J gave up 4 bases, with 13 bases separating them. CDR1 is SGHNT and CDR2 is YYREEE in the germline V gene (reference sequence). The CDR3 runs 13 residues. CDR3: CASIEQGSETQYF. The CDR3 DNA reads as TGTGCCAGCATCGAACAGGGCTCAGAGACCCAGTACTTC.

The chain is built from TRBV28 and TRBJ2-6; weak D call: TRBD1 (8 bases). The germline V gene has CDR1 MDHEN and CDR2 SYDVKM. V dropped 2 bases and J dropped 4 bases, with 18 bases sitting between them. The CDR3 length is 18 residues. CDR3 bases: TGTGCCAGCAGTTTAGGCACAGGGGGGGAGATCGGGGCCAACGTCCTGACTTTC. It is translated as CASSLGTGGEIGANVLTF.

The table lists this clonotype with a few counts. The chain's CDR3 is CSAQDSDGNTIYF. CDR3 nucleotides: TGCAGTGCTCAGGACAGCGATGGAAACACCATATATTTT. The chain couples TRBV20-1 to TRBJ1-3; weak D call: TRBD1 (6 bases). V was pared by 5 bases and J by 3 bases, with 11 bases between. The length of the CDR3 is 13 residues. Germline V gene data show CDR1 as DFQATT and CDR2 as SNEGSKA (reference sequence).

This clonotype was seen a few times. The chain is built from TRBV12-3 or TRBV12-4 and TRBJ1-1, with D perhaps matching TRBD1 (6 bases). Trimming stripped 6 bases from V and 0 bases from J, with 17 bases between. There are 16 residues in the CDR3. For the CDR3, the DNA is TGTGCCAGCAGATACTCTGCCCAGGGGATGAACACTGAAGCTTTCTTT. Its translation is CASRYSAQGMNTEAFF.

The chain combines TRBV18 with TRBJ2-7; D may be TRBD1 or TRBD2 (5 bases each). The germline V gene has CDR1 KGHSH and CDR2 LQKENI. Trimming removed 4 bases at V and 3 bases at J, with 10 bases between. The length of the CDR3 is 13 residues. CDR3 sequence (DNA): TGTGCCAGCTCACAAGGGGCGGGCTACGAGCAGTACTTC. Its protein product is CASSQGAGYEQYF.

This rearrangement joins TRBV29-1 to TRBJ2-7; 13 bases match TRBD2. V shed 6 bases, J shed 3 bases, and the junction held 17 bases outside the gene matches. The CDR3 contains 18 residues. Per the germline V gene, CDR1 is SQVTM and CDR2 is ANQGSEA. The CDR3 DNA reads as TGCAGCGTCGCCGGTTGGACTAGCGGGAGTCGGGTAGACTACGAGCAGTACTTC. This sequence encodes CSVAGWTSGSRVDYEQYF.

This clonotype turned up a few times. This chain uses TRBV9 with TRBJ2-7, with D perhaps TRBD1 (6 bases). This CDR3 has 15 residues. The V and J ends lost 2 bases and 3 bases respectively, with 15 bases between them. Per germline, CDR1 SGDLS and CDR2 YYNGEE. CDR3 amino acids: CASSVGTTRGYEQYF. The CDR3 nucleotides are TGTGCCAGCAGCGTCGGGACAACGAGGGGCTACGAGCAGTACTTC.

The rearrangement links TRBV12-3 or TRBV12-4 to TRBJ2-7; D remains ambiguous. This CDR3 contains 13 residues. Deletions cut 4 bases from V and 7 bases from J, with 14 bases between. CDR3 DNA sequence: TGTGCCAGCAGTTCCGGGCCCCGCAGGGAGCAGTACTTC. It translates to CASSSGPRREQYF.

The chain uses TRBV27 and TRBJ2-3; D is undetermined. The germline V gene has CDR1 MNHEY and CDR2 SMNVEV (reference sequence). Trimming shortened V by 8 bases and J by 4 bases, and 16 bases separated the two germline ends. The CDR3 runs 14 residues. CDR3 nucleotide sequence: TGTGCCAGCTGCAGTACCCCGGTGGCAGATACGCAGTATTTT. It specifies CASCSTPVADTQYF.

This clonotype has a count of ten or more. The J gene is TRBJ2-7, the V gene TRBV9; D might be TRBD1 (5 bases). The CDR3 spans 14 residues. Between the trimmed V and J ends, which lost 3 bases and 6 bases, there was a span of 16 bases. Germline V gene lookup returns CDR1 SGDLS and CDR2 YYNGEE. CDR3 bases: TGTGCCAGCAGCGAGACAGTATCCGTCAGCGAGCAGTACTTC. Amino acids: CASSETVSVSEQYF.

This clonotype has a handful of counts. V gene TRBV19 combines with J gene TRBJ2-7; no firm D call. CDR1 and CDR2 from the germline V gene are LNHDA and SQIVND (reference sequence). The CDR3 covers 13 residues. V lost 3 bases and J 3 bases, leaving 9 bases between the germline ends. The CDR3, as DNA: TGTGCCAGTAGTATCAAGGGATTCTACGAGCAGTACTTC. Translating gives CASSIKGFYEQYF. The full variable domain, with the rest looked up from reference TRBV19 and TRBJ2-7, is DGGITQSPKYLFRKEGQNVTLSCEQNLNHDAMYWYRQDPGQGLRLIYYSQIVNDFQKGDIAEGYSVSREKKESFPLTVTSAQKNPTAFYLCASSIKGFYEQYFGPGTRLTVT.